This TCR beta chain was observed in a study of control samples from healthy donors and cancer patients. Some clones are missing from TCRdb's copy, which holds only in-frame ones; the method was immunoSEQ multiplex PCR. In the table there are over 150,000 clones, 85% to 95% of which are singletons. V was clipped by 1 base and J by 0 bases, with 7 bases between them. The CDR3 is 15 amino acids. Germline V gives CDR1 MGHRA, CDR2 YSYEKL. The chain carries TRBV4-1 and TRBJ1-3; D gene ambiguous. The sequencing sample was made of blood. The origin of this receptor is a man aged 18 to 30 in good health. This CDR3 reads CASSQAPGSGNTIYF. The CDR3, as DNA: TGCGCCAGCAGCCAAGCTCCAGGCTCTGGAAACACCATATATTTT.